This T cell receptor (beta chain) came from a study of CD8 T cells in ankylosing spondylitis. Points from the study as a whole: A motif of eight highly homologous TCR beta variants was seen as apparently characteristic of ankylosing spondylitis blood. The study looked at matched synovial fluid samples from ankylosing spondylitis patients. Disease-linked clones were reported to be significantly enriched there.

V dropped 3 bases and J dropped 5 bases, with 11 bases sitting between them. The CDR3 sequence is 13 residues long. Per germline, CDR1 DFQATT and CDR2 SNEGSKA (reference sequence). This clonotype rates as medium-sized. Antigen: not known. Using its own MiXCR run on the 5' RACE reads, TCRdb lists one record per CDR3 protein. The sample contains about 220,000 distinct CDR3 sequences, 10% to 13% of which appear only once. The clonotype originates from a male donor with ankylosing spondylitis or in good health (not recorded which). The sequenced material came from blood, either unsorted or a sorted T cell fraction (not recorded which). The chain couples TRBV20-1 to TRBJ2-1; the D is unclear. The CDR3 DNA is TGCAGTGCTAGCGGATCAGCCCACAATGAGCAGTTCTTC. It is translated as CSASGSAHNEQFF.